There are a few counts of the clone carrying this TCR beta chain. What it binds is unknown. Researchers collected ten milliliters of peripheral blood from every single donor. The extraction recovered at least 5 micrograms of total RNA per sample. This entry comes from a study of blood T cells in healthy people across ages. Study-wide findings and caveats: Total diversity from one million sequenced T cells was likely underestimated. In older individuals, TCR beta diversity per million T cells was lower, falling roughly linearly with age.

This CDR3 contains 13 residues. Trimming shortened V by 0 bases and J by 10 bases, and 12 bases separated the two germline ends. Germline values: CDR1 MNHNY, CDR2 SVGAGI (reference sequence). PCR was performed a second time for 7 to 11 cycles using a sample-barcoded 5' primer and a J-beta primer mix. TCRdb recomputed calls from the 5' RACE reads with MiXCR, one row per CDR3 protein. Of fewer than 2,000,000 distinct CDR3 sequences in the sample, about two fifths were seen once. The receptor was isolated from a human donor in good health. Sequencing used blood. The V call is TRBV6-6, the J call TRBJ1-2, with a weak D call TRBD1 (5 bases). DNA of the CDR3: TGTGCCAGCAGTTACTCCCGGGACTTTGCCTACACCTTC. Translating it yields CASSYSRDFAYTF.